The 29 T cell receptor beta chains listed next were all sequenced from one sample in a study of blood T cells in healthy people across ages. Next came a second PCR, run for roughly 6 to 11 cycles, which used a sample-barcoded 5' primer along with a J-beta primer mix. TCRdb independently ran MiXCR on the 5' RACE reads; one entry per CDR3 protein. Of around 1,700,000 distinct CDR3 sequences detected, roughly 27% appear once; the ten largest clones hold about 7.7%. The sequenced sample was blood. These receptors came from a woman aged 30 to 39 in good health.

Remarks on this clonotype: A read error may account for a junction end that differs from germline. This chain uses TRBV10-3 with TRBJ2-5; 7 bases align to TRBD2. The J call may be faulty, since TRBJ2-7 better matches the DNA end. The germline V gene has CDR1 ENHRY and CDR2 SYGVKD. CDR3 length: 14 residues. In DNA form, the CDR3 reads TGTGCCATCAGGGAGTCCCCAGGGAGGGACGAGCAGTACTTC. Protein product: CAIRESPGRDEQYF.

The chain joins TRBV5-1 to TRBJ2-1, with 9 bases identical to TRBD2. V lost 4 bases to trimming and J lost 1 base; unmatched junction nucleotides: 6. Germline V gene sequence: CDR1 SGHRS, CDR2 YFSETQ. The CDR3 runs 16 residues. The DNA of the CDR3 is TGCGCCAGCAGCCCGCGGGGGGGCAGGTCCTACAATGAGCAGTTCTTC. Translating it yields CASSPRGGRSYNEQFF.

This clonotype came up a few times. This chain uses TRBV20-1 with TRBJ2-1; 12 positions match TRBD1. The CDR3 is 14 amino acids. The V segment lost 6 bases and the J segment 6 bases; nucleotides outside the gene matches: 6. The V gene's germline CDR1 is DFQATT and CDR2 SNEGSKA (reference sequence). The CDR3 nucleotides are TGCAGTGCATGGGGACAGGGGGCATTCAATGAGCAGTTCTTC. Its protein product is CSAWGQGAFNEQFF.

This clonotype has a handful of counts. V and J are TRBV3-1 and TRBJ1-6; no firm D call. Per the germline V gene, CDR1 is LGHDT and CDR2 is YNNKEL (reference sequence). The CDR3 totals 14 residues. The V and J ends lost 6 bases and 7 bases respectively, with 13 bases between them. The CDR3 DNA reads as TGTGCCAGCAGTACCGAGGGAGGAAATTCACCCCTCCACTTT. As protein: CASSTEGGNSPLHF.

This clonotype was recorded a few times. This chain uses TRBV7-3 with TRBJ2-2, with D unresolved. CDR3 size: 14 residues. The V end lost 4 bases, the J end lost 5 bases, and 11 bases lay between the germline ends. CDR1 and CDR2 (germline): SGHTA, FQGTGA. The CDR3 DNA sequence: TGTGCCAGCAGCTGGTCAGGATCAACCGGGGAGCTGTTTTTT. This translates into CASSWSGSTGELFF. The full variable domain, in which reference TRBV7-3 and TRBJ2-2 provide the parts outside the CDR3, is GAGVSQTPSNKVTEKGKYVELRCDPISGHTALYWYRQSLGQGPEFLIYFQGTGAADDSGLPNDRFFAVRPEGSVSTLKIQRTERGDSAVYLCASSWSGSTGELFFGEGSRLTVL.

This CDR3 is CASRQGSNEKLFF. The CDR3 DNA is TGCGCCAGCAGGCAGGGGAGTAATGAAAAACTGTTTTTT. V usage is TRBV5-1 and J usage is TRBJ1-4; D is possibly TRBD1 (6 bases). The CDR3 runs to 13 residues. Germline V CDR1 and CDR2: SGHRS, YFSETQ. V lost 5 bases to trimming and J lost 4 bases, with 9 bases between them.

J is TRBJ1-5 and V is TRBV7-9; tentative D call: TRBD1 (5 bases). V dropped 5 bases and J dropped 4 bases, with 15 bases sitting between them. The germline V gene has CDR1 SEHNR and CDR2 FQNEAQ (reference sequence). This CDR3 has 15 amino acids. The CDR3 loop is CASSPLQGSNQPQHF. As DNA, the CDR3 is TGTGCCAGCAGCCCCCTCCAGGGTTCTAATCAGCCCCAGCATTTT.

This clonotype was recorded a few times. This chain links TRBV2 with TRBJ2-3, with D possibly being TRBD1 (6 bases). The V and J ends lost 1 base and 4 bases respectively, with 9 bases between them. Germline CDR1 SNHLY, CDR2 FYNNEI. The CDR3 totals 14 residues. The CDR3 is CASSEGNRADTQYF. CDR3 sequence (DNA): TGTGCCAGCAGTGAAGGGAACAGGGCAGATACGCAGTATTTT. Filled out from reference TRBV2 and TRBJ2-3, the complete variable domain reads EPEVTQTPSHQVTQMGQEVILRCVPISNHLYFYWYRQILGQKVEFLVSFYNNEISEKSEIFDDQFSVERPDGSNFTLKIRSTKLEDSAMYFCASSEGNRADTQYFGPGTRLTVL.

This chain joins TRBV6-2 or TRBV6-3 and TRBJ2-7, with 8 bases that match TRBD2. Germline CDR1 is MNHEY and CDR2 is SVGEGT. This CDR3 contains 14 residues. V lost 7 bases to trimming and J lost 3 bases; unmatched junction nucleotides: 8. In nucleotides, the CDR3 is TGTGCCAGCAAAAACGGGGGGGATATCTACGAGCAGTACTTC. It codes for CASKNGGDIYEQYF.

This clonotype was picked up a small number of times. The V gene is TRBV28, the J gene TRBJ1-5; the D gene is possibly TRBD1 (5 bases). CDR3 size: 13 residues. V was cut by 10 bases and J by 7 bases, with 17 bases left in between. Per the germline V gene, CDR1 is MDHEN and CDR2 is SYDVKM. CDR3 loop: CAIRGARLQPQHF. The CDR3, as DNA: TGTGCCATCCGAGGGGCAAGACTACAGCCCCAGCATTTT.

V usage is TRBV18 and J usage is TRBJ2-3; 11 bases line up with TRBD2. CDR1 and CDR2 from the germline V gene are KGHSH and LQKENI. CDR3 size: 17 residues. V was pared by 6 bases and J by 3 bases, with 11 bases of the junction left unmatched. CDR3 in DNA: TGTGCCAGCTCCCGAATCACTAGCGGGAGTCGGACAGATACGCAGTATTTT. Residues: CASSRITSGSRTDTQYF. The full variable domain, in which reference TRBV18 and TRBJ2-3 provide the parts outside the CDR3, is NAGVMQNPRHLVRRRGQEARLRCSPMKGHSHVYWYRQLPEEGLKFMVYLQKENIIDESGMPKERFSAEFPKEGPSILRIQQVVRGDSAAYFCASSRITSGSRTDTQYFGPGTRLTVL.

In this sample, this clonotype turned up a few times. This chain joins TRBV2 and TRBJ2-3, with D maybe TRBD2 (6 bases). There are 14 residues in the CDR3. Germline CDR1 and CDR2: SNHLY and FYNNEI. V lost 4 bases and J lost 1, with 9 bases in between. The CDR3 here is CASSGQRGTDTQYF. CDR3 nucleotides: TGTGCCAGCAGTGGGCAGCGGGGCACAGATACGCAGTATTTT.

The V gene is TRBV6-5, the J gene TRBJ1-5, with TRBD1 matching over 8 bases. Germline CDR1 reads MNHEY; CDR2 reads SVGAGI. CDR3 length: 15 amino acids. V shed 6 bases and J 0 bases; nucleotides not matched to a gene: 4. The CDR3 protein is CASRRGQGSNQPQHF. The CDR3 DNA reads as TGTGCCAGCAGACGAGGACAGGGTAGCAATCAGCCCCAGCATTTT.

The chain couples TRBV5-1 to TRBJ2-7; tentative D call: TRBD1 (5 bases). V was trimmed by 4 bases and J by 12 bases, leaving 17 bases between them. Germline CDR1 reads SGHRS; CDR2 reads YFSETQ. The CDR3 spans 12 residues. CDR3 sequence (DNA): TGCGCCAGCAGCGCTGGGGCGAGCGAGTTGTACTTC. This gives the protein CASSAGASELYF. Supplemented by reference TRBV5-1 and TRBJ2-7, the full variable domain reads KAGVTQTPRYLIKTRGQQVTLSCSPISGHRSVSWYQQTPGQGLQFLFEYFSETQRNKGNFPGRFSGRQFSNSRSEMNVSTLELGDSALYLCASSAGASELYFGPGTRLTVT.

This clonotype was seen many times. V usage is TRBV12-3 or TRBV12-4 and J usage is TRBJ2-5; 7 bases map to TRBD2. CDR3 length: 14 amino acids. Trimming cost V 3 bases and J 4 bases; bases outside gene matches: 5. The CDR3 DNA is TGTGCCAGCAGTTTTCAAGCGGGGAGAGAGACCCAGTACTTC. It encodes CASSFQAGRETQYF.

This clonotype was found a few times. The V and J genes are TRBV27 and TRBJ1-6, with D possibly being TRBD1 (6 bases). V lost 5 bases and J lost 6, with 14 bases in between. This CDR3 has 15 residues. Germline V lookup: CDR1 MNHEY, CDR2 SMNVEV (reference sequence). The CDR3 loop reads CASSPLTGANSPLHF. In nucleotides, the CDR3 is TGTGCCAGCAGTCCGCTGACAGGAGCTAATTCACCCCTCCACTTT.

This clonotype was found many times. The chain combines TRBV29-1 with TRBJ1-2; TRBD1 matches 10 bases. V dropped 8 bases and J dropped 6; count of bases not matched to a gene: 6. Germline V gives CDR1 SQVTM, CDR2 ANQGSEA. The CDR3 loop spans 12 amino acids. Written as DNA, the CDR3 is TGCAGCACAGACAGGGGGCGAGATGGCTACACCTTC. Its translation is CSTDRGRDGYTF.

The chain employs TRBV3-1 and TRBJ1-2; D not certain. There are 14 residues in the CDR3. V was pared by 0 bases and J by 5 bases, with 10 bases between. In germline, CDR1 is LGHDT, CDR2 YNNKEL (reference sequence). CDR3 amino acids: CASSQDLREYGYTF. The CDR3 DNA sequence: TGTGCCAGCAGCCAAGATTTAAGGGAATATGGCTACACCTTC.

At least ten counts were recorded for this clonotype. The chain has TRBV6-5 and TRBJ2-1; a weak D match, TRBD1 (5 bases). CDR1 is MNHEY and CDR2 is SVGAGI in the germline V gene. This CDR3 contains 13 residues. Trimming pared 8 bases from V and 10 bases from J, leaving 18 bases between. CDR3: CASRKAGMGEQFF. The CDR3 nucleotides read TGTGCCAGCCGAAAGGCAGGGATGGGGGAGCAGTTCTTC.

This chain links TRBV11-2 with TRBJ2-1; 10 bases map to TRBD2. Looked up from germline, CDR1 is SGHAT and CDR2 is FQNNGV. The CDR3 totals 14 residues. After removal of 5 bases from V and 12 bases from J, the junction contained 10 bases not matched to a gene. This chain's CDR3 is CASSDASGSWGQFF. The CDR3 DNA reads TGTGCCAGCAGCGACGCTAGCGGGAGTTGGGGGCAGTTCTTC. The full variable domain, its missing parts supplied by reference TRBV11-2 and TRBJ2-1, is EAGVAQSPRYKIIEKRQSVAFWCNPISGHATLYWYQQILGQGPKLLIQFQNNGVVDDSQLPKDRFSAERLKGVDSTLKIQPAKLEDSAVYLCASSDASGSWGQFFGPGTRLTVL.

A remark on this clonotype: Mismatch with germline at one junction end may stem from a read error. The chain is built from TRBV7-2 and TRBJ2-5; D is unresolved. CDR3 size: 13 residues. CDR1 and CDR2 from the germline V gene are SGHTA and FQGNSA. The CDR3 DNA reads TGTGCCAGCAACTTAGACCGGAGAGAGACCCAGTACTTC. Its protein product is CASNLDRRETQYF.

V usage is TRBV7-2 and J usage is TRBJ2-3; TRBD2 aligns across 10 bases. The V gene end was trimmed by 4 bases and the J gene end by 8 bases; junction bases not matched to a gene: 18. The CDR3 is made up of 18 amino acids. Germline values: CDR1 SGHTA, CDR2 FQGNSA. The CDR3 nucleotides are TGTGCCAGCAGCTCGAAATATCTACCGGGACTAGCGAGAGGTACGCAGTATTTT. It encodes CASSSKYLPGLARGTQYF.

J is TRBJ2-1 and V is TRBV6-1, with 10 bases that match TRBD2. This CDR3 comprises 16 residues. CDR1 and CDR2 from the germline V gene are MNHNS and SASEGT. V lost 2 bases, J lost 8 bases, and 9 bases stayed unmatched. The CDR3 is CASSESDSGGNDEQFF. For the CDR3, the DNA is TGTGCCAGCAGTGAAAGTGATAGCGGGGGGAACGATGAGCAGTTCTTC.

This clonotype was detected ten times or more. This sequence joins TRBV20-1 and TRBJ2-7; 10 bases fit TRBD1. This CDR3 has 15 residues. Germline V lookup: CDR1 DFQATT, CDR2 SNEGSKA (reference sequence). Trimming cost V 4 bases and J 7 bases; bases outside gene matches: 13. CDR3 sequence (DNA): TGCAGTGCTATGAGGGATGACAGGGGGCGGGGAGAGCAGTACTTC. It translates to CSAMRDDRGRGEQYF.

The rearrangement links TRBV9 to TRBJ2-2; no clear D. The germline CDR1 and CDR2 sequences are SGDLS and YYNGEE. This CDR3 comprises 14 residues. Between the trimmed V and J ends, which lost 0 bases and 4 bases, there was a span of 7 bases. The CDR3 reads CASSVAHSTGELFF. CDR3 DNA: TGTGCCAGCAGCGTAGCTCATAGCACCGGGGAGCTGTTTTTT.

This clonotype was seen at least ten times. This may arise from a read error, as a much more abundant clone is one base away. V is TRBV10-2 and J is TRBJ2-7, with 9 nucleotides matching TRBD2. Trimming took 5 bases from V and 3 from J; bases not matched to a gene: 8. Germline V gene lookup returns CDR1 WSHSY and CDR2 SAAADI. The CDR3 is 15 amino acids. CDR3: CASSNLAGSVYEQYF. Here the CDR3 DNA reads TGCGCCAGCAGTAACCTAGCGGGATCAGTCTACGAGCAGTACTTC.

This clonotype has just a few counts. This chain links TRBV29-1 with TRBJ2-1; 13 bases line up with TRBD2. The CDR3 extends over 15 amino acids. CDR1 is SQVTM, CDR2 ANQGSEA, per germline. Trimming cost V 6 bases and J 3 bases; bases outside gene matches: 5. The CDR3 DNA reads TGCAGCGTAGCCGGACTAGCGGGAGACTACAATGAGCAGTTCTTC. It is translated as CSVAGLAGDYNEQFF.

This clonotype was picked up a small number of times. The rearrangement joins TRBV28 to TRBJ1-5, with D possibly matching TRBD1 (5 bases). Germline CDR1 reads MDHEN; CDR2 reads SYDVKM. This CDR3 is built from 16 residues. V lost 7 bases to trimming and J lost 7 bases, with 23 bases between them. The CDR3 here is CASTPGPQGVRQPQHF. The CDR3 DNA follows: TGTGCCAGCACCCCCGGGCCGCAAGGGGTCCGGCAGCCCCAGCATTTT.

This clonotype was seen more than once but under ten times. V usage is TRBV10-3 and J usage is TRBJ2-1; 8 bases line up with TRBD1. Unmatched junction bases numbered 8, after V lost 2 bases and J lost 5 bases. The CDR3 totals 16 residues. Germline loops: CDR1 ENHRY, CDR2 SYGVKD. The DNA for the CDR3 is TGTGCCATCAGTGAGACCCAGGGGGCGCATAACAATGAGCAGTTCTTC. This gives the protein CAISETQGAHNNEQFF.